The 7 T cell receptor beta chains below were found in one sample sequenced in a study of blood T cells in healthy people across ages. A second PCR of about 7 to 11 cycles used a sample-barcoded 5' primer and a J-beta primer mix. TCRdb redid the calling of the 5' RACE reads with MiXCR, one entry per CDR3 protein. This sample carries hundreds of thousands of distinct CDR3 sequences, about 53% of them seen once, and the ten largest clones take roughly 37%. Sequencing was carried out using blood. The source of these receptors is a man older than 75 in good health.

The chain employs TRBV15 and TRBJ2-7, with D perhaps given as TRBD1 or TRBD2 (5 bases each). The CDR3 extends over 16 amino acids. The germline V gene has CDR1 LNHNV and CDR2 YYDKDF (reference sequence). V was clipped by 5 bases and J by 0 bases, with 17 bases between them. The CDR3: CATSPRVGGSSYEQYF. CDR3 in DNA: TGTGCCACCAGCCCAAGAGTTGGGGGAAGCTCCTACGAGCAGTACTTC.

The chain links TRBV5-1 to TRBJ2-1; 9 nucleotides agree with TRBD2. The J segment lost 6 bases and the V segment lost 4 bases, leaving 8 bases of the junction unmatched. This CDR3 spans 15 amino acids. Germline CDR1 SGHRS, CDR2 YFSETQ. The CDR3 protein is CASSLGLASSNEQFF. Written as DNA, the CDR3 is TGCGCCAGCAGCCTGGGACTAGCATCTTCCAATGAGCAGTTCTTC. The full variable domain, in which reference TRBV5-1 and TRBJ2-1 provide the parts outside the CDR3, is KAGVTQTPRYLIKTRGQQVTLSCSPISGHRSVSWYQQTPGQGLQFLFEYFSETQRNKGNFPGRFSGRQFSNSRSEMNVSTLELGDSALYLCASSLGLASSNEQFFGPGTRLTVL.

This clonotype has only a few counts. The V and J genes are TRBV29-1 and TRBJ2-7; D possibly matches TRBD1 or TRBD2 (5 bases each). This CDR3 has 14 amino acids. V shed 6 bases and J shed 2 bases, with 17 bases lying between them. Germline loops: CDR1 SQVTM, CDR2 ANQGSEA. The CDR3 reads CSVSGTATPYEQYF. The CDR3, as DNA: TGCAGCGTCTCCGGGACGGCGACCCCCTACGAGCAGTACTTC.

In its sample, this clonotype was seen a few times. This chain uses TRBV6-5 with TRBJ2-7; D might be TRBD1 (6 bases). CDR3 length: 15 amino acids. CDR1 is MNHEY and CDR2 is SVGAGI in the germline V gene. V lost 7 bases and J lost 0, with 16 bases in between. The DNA of the CDR3 is TGTGCCAGCACCCGTGGGACACCGAGCTCCTACGAGCAGTACTTC. It specifies CASTRGTPSSYEQYF.

V and J are TRBV18 and TRBJ2-5, with 13 bases that match TRBD2. V was pared by 6 bases and J by 11 bases, with 15 bases of the junction left unmatched. This CDR3 is built from 16 residues. CDR1 and CDR2 from the germline V gene are KGHSH and LQKENI. The CDR3 DNA reads TGTGCCAGCTCTCGTAAAATAGGACTAGCGGGAGAAGAGCAGTACTTC. Its translation: CASSRKIGLAGEEQYF.

This chain uses TRBV7-2 with TRBJ2-1; 9 bases agree with TRBD1. With V trimmed by 6 bases and J by 8 bases, 8 bases remained unmatched. The germline gives CDR1 SGHTA, CDR2 FQGNSA. The CDR3 spans 14 residues. The CDR3 bases are TGTGCCAGCAGGATACAGGGGGCATACTATGAGCAGTTCTTC. Its protein product is CASRIQGAYYEQFF. The entire variable domain, with the rest obtained from reference TRBV7-2 and TRBJ2-1, is as follows: GAGVSQSPSNKVTEKGKDVELRCDPISGHTALYWYRQSLGQGLEFLIYFQGNSAPDKSGLPSDRFSAERTGGSVSTLTIQRTQQEDSAVYLCASRIQGAYYEQFFGPGTRLTVL.

CDR3 DNA: TGTGCCAGCAGCCGCATAAGGGGAGCCCTCACAGATACGCAGTATTTT. Its protein is CASSRIRGALTDTQYF. The chain employs TRBV27 and TRBJ2-3; possibly TRBD1 or TRBD2 for D (5 bases each). The CDR3 consists of 16 residues. V lost 6 bases to trimming and J lost 2 bases, with 18 bases between them. In germline, CDR1 is MNHEY, CDR2 SMNVEV (reference sequence).